The next 21 T cell receptor beta chains were all read from a single sample in a study of T cell repertoires in cytomegalovirus infection. TCRdb recomputed calls from the reads with MiXCR, one row per CDR3 protein. The sample records hundreds of thousands of distinct CDR3 sequences, around a third being singletons. The antigens of these receptors remain unknown. Here the sequenced sample was cultured CD8+ T cells from PBMCs, taken from culture after CMV antigen stimulation. The receptors come from a human donor in good health (CMV status not recorded). Some clones in this sample may be carry-over from other donors' samples.

This clonotype turned up a few times. The V and J genes are TRBV4-2 and TRBJ2-1; TRBD2 matches at 8 bases. The germline V gene encodes CDR1 LGHNA and CDR2 YNFKEQ. The trim removed 1 base at V and 8 bases at J, leaving 7 bases unmatched. CDR3 size: 15 residues. This CDR3 reads CASSQASGSGDEQFF. The CDR3, as DNA: TGTGCCAGCAGCCAAGCAAGCGGGAGCGGCGATGAGCAGTTCTTC.

This chain links TRBV6-2 or TRBV6-3 with TRBJ1-1; D is uncertain. The germline V gene encodes CDR1 MNHEY and CDR2 SVGEGT. The CDR3 consists of 13 residues. Trimming shortened V by 2 bases and J by 5 bases, and 9 bases separated the two germline ends. The DNA for the CDR3 is TGTGCCAGCAGTTACGGTCCCTTTACTGAAGCTTTCTTT. This gives the protein CASSYGPFTEAFF.

The chain couples TRBV11-2 to TRBJ2-2; no clear D gene. The V gene's germline CDR1 is SGHAT and CDR2 FQNNGV. The CDR3 contains 15 residues. Trimming removed 8 bases at V and 6 bases at J, with 19 bases between. The CDR3 is CASPPQVPPAGELFF. The CDR3 nucleotides read TGTGCCAGCCCTCCGCAAGTACCGCCCGCCGGGGAGCTGTTTTTT.

In its sample, this clonotype was seen a few times. This rearrangement joins TRBV20-1 to TRBJ2-7; D is possibly TRBD1 or TRBD2 (5 bases each). The CDR3 has 13 amino acids. The V end was cut by 3 bases, the J end by 2 bases, with 11 bases between. CDR1 and CDR2 (germline): DFQATT, SNEGSKA (reference sequence). This chain's CDR3 is CSASRDPTYEQYF. In nucleotides, the CDR3 is TGCAGTGCTAGCCGGGACCCTACCTACGAGCAGTACTTC.

This clonotype was detected only a few times. The chain joins TRBV5-5 to TRBJ1-1; possible D gene TRBD1, 6 bases. V was pared by 2 bases and J by 2 bases, with 16 bases between. Looked up from germline, CDR1 is SGHKS and CDR2 is YYEKEE (reference sequence). The CDR3 consists of 16 residues. The CDR3 coding sequence is TGTGCCAGCAGCTTCAGGGGCGGGGGCCTCAACACTGAAGCTTTCTTT. Its protein is CASSFRGGGLNTEAFF.

This clonotype was observed a few times. The chain uses TRBV27 and TRBJ2-3; tentatively, D is TRBD2 (5 bases). The V gene lost 5 bases and the J gene lost 3 bases, with 18 bases spanning the gap. Germline V gene sequence: CDR1 MNHEY, CDR2 SMNVEV (reference sequence). This CDR3 has 16 residues. DNA for the CDR3: TGTGCCAGCAGTGTTCCTCGCGCGGGTCGGACAGATACGCAGTATTTT. Protein product: CASSVPRAGRTDTQYF.

This chain links TRBV6-5 with TRBJ1-4, with D unresolved. V was pared by 1 base and J by 4 bases, with 10 bases between. Germline CDR1 is MNHEY and CDR2 is SVGAGI. The CDR3 consists of 15 residues. The CDR3 DNA follows: TGTGCCAGCAGTTACTTTTCGGAGCATAATGAAAAACTGTTTTTT. This sequence encodes CASSYFSEHNEKLFF.

This clonotype was seen many times. This chain links TRBV6-2 or TRBV6-3 with TRBJ1-1; a weak D match, TRBD1 (5 bases). This CDR3 comprises 14 residues. V lost 4 bases and J 1 base, leaving 10 bases between the germline ends. The germline V gene encodes CDR1 MNHEY and CDR2 SVGEGT. The CDR3 bases are TGTGCCAGCAGTTCCATCACAGGGAACACTGAAGCTTTCTTT. Residues: CASSSITGNTEAFF.

The J gene is TRBJ2-5, the V gene TRBV27; TRBD1 agrees at 9 bases. Germline values: CDR1 MNHEY, CDR2 SMNVEV (reference sequence). J gave up 5 bases and V 6 bases, and 7 bases lay outside the gene matches. The CDR3 is 14 amino acids. CDR3 sequence reads: CASRSGTGHETQYF. CDR3 coding DNA: TGTGCCAGCAGATCCGGGACAGGGCACGAGACCCAGTACTTC.

The chain combines TRBV5-6 with TRBJ1-4; D is ambiguous. Germline V lookup: CDR1 SGHDT, CDR2 YYEEEE. CDR3 length equals 17 residues. V was pared by 0 bases and J by 3 bases, with 15 bases between. The CDR3 DNA reads TGTGCCAGCAGCTTGGCGGGATACGGGTTGGCTAATGAAAAACTGTTTTTT. Translated, it gives CASSLAGYGLANEKLFF.

The J gene is TRBJ2-1, the V gene TRBV9, with 8 bases that match TRBD1. The V and J ends lost 4 bases and 8 bases, in that order; junction bases with no gene match: 11. The CDR3 length is 15 residues. Germline assignment: CDR1 SGDLS and CDR2 YYNGEE. CDR3 sequence reads: CASSPTGTGGDEQFF. As DNA, the CDR3 is TGTGCCAGCAGCCCGACCGGGACAGGAGGAGATGAGCAGTTCTTC. Using reference TRBV9 and TRBJ2-1 for the parts outside the CDR3, the full variable domain is DSGVTQTPKHLITATGQRVTLRCSPRSGDLSVYWYQQSLDQGLQFLIQYYNGEERAKGNILERFSAQQFPDLHSELNLSSLELGDSALYFCASSPTGTGGDEQFFGPGTRLTVL.

In this sample, this clonotype turned up a few times. The chain couples TRBV10-3 to TRBJ1-2; no definite D call. The V gene's germline CDR1 is ENHRY and CDR2 SYGVKD. The length of the CDR3 is 15 residues. V was shortened by 2 bases and J by 1 base, with 11 bases between the two germline ends. For the CDR3, the DNA is TGTGCCATCAGTGAGCCGGAAAGATATAACTATGGCTACACCTTC. Its translation is CAISEPERYNYGYTF.

In this sample, this clonotype turned up a few times. The chain combines TRBV7-9 with TRBJ2-2, with 7 nucleotides matching TRBD1. This CDR3 region has 15 residues. The V segment lost 7 bases and the J segment 4 bases; nucleotides outside the gene matches: 9. In germline, CDR1 is SEHNR, CDR2 FQNEAQ (reference sequence). This chain's CDR3 is CASNPTGVATGELFF. The CDR3 nucleotides are TGTGCCAGCAACCCAACAGGGGTTGCCACCGGGGAGCTGTTTTTT.

This chain links TRBV6-2 or TRBV6-3 with TRBJ1-1; TRBD1 might be the D (5 bases). The V and J ends lost 7 bases and 3 bases respectively, with 9 bases between them. CDR1 and CDR2 from the germline V gene are MNHEY and SVGEGT. The CDR3 totals 12 residues. The CDR3 region is CASTGIDTEAFF. The DNA of the CDR3 is TGTGCCAGCACAGGGATCGACACTGAAGCTTTCTTT.

This clonotype was detected once. The chain joins TRBV20-1 to TRBJ1-6; 9 nucleotides agree with TRBD1. The CDR3 covers 16 residues. The germline V gene encodes CDR1 DFQATT and CDR2 SNEGSKA (reference sequence). Trimming at V came to 6 bases and at J to 13 bases, leaving 19 bases not matched to a gene. The CDR3 coding sequence is TGCAGTGCCGTAGCCTTTGTCCGGGACAGGGAAACCCCCCTCCACTTT. It specifies CSAVAFVRDRETPLHF.

The V gene is TRBV19, the J gene TRBJ2-1; D gene unclear. The CDR3 spans 14 residues. Germline CDR1 LNHDA, CDR2 SQIVND (reference sequence). V lost 6 bases and J lost 5, with 14 bases in between. CDR3: CASRFSIADNEQFF. The CDR3 DNA sequence: TGTGCCAGTAGATTTTCCATAGCAGACAATGAGCAGTTCTTC. Based on the CDR3 plus reference TRBV19 and TRBJ2-1, the full variable domain is DGGITQSPKYLFRKEGQNVTLSCEQNLNHDAMYWYRQDPGQGLRLIYYSQIVNDFQKGDIAEGYSVSREKKESFPLTVTSAQKNPTAFYLCASRFSIADNEQFFGPGTRLTVL.

This chain connects TRBV14 to TRBJ2-5; TRBD1 aligns across 9 bases. The CDR3 consists of 14 residues. Germline CDR1 is SGHDN and CDR2 is FVKESK. V lost 0 bases to trimming and J lost 4 bases; unmatched junction nucleotides: 0. CDR3 DNA: TGTGCCAGCAGCCAAGAGGACAGGGGAGAGACCCAGTACTTC. Translated, it gives CASSQEDRGETQYF.

This clonotype was observed a few times. The chain links TRBV27 to TRBJ2-1; D perhaps matches TRBD2 (6 bases). The CDR3 sequence is 13 residues long. The germline V and J ends were trimmed by 6 bases and 5 bases, with 11 bases remaining between them. Germline CDR1 and CDR2: MNHEY and SMNVEV (reference sequence). The CDR3 sequence is CASSAGTDNEQFF. CDR3 nucleotides: TGTGCCAGCAGCGCGGGGACCGACAATGAGCAGTTCTTC.

V gene TRBV12-5 combines with J gene TRBJ1-2; D not certain. CDR1 and CDR2 from the germline V gene are LGHNT and FRNRAP. The CDR3 has 12 amino acids. V lost 3 bases and J 2 bases, leaving 4 bases between the germline ends. DNA for the CDR3: TGTGCTAGTGGTTTAACGAACTATGGCTACACCTTC. Translation: CASGLTNYGYTF.

This clonotype was counted a few times. The chain carries TRBV6-5 and TRBJ1-5, with a weak D call TRBD1 (5 bases). There are 14 residues in the CDR3. V lost 2 bases, J lost 4 bases, and 9 bases lay in between. Germline V gives CDR1 MNHEY, CDR2 SVGAGI. In DNA form, the CDR3 reads TGTGCCAGCAGTTACGGGGGGGAAAATCAGCCCCAGCATTTT. It yields the protein CASSYGGENQPQHF.

A few counts support this clonotype. V gene TRBV5-5 combines with J gene TRBJ1-2; 7 nucleotides align to TRBD1. The CDR3 runs to 15 residues. The germline CDR1 and CDR2 sequences are SGHKS and YYEKEE (reference sequence). V trimming: 6 bases; J trimming: 0 bases; junction bases outside the gene matches: 8. CDR3 sequence: CASKGDRETNYGYTF. The CDR3 region has the DNA TGTGCCAGCAAAGGGGACAGAGAAACTAACTATGGCTACACCTTC. The variable domain in full, with the rest retrieved from reference TRBV5-5 and TRBJ1-2, is DAGVTQSPTHLIKTRGQQVTLRCSPISGHKSVSWYQQVLGQGPQFIFQYYEKEERGRGNFPDRFSARQFPNYSSELNVNALLLGDSALYLCASKGDRETNYGYTFGSGTRLTVV.